These 24 T cell receptor beta chains were sequenced from one sample in a study of CD8+CD57+ T cells in acquired aplastic anemia. CD8+CD57+ cell expansion, shown by flow cytometry, had occurred in the patients selected for sequencing. Genomic DNA, serving as template, underwent TCR beta VDJ and CDR3 profiling. MiXCR, applied by TCRdb to the reads, yields one record per CDR3 protein. The sample has around 500,000 distinct CDR3 sequences; roughly a third are singletons. Specimen: sorted CD4+, CD8+, or CD8+CD57+ T cells (not recorded which) from PBMCs. The receptors originated from a human donor with aplastic anemia.

The gene calls are TRBV9 and TRBJ2-5; D unclear. The CDR3 runs to 14 residues. V gave up 4 bases and J gave up 2 bases, with 12 bases separating them. CDR1 is SGDLS, CDR2 YYNGEE, per germline. CDR3 sequence reads: CASSPNTLQETQYF. CDR3 nucleotides: TGTGCCAGCAGCCCCAATACCCTTCAAGAGACCCAGTACTTC. Using reference TRBV9 and TRBJ2-5 for the parts outside the CDR3, the full variable domain is DSGVTQTPKHLITATGQRVTLRCSPRSGDLSVYWYQQSLDQGLQFLIQYYNGEERAKGNILERFSAQQFPDLHSELNLSSLELGDSALYFCASSPNTLQETQYFGPGTRLLVL.

This clonotype has more than one count but fewer than ten. A much larger clonotype is one base distant, so this may be a read error. This chain joins TRBV19 and TRBJ1-6; the match to TRBD1 covers 7 bases. Germline loops: CDR1 LNHDA, CDR2 SQIVND (reference sequence). This CDR3 comprises 15 residues. The V gene end was trimmed by 4 bases and the J gene end by 8 bases; junction bases not matched to a gene: 8. The CDR3 coding sequence is TGTGCCAGTAGTAGGGGACAGTTAAATGATTCACCCCTCCACTTT. It encodes CASSRGQLNDSPLHF.

The V call is TRBV20-1, the J call TRBJ1-6; D is unresolved. V shed 5 bases and J shed 5 bases, with 25 bases lying between them. CDR1 and CDR2 (germline): DFQATT, SNEGSKA (reference sequence). This CDR3 is built from 18 residues. The chain's CDR3 is CSALNYLVGIKHNSPLHF. CDR3 coding DNA: TGCAGTGCTCTAAATTACCTCGTGGGAATCAAACATAATTCACCCCTCCACTTT.

The chain uses TRBV30 and TRBJ1-2, with TRBD1 matching over 8 bases. Trimming removed 1 base from V and 7 bases from J; junction bases left unmatched: 2. Germline assignment: CDR1 GTSNPN and CDR2 SVGIG (reference sequence). CDR3 size: 12 residues. CDR3 residues: CAWSGTGSGYTF. The CDR3, as DNA: TGTGCCTGGAGTGGGACAGGGAGTGGCTACACCTTC. Complete variable domain (other parts from reference TRBV30 and TRBJ1-2): SQTIHQWPATLVQPVGSPLSLECTVEGTSNPNLYWYRQAAGRGLQLLFYSVGIGQISSEVPQNLSASRPQDRQFILSSKKLLLSDSGFYLCAWSGTGSGYTFGSGTRLTVV.

The chain has TRBV11-2 and TRBJ2-1; 7 bases match TRBD2. Germline assignment: CDR1 SGHAT and CDR2 FQNNGV. The CDR3 spans 15 residues. With 3 bases clipped from V and 5 bases from J, the junction kept 7 bases outside the gene matches. The CDR3 DNA follows: TGTGCCAGCAGCTTTGGCCTAGCGGTGAACAATGAGCAGTTCTTC. Translation: CASSFGLAVNNEQFF.

This clonotype was picked up many times. This sequence joins TRBV29-1 and TRBJ1-1; 7 nucleotides agree with TRBD1. V lost 5 bases and J lost 3; bases outside the gene matches: 6. The CDR3 is made up of 13 amino acids. The germline V gene encodes CDR1 SQVTM and CDR2 ANQGSEA. The CDR3 nucleotides read TGCAGCGTTTCAACAGGGGCGGACACTGAAGCTTTCTTT. Its translation is CSVSTGADTEAFF.

This clonotype came up many times. V usage is TRBV2 and J usage is TRBJ1-5; no definite D call. V gave up 5 bases and J gave up 0 bases, with 11 bases separating them. Germline V lookup: CDR1 SNHLY, CDR2 FYNNEI. CDR3 length: 15 residues. The CDR3 protein is CASSQSSNSNQPQHF. Written as DNA, the CDR3 is TGTGCCAGCAGTCAAAGCAGTAATAGCAATCAGCCCCAGCATTTT.

This clonotype came up a few times. The rearrangement joins TRBV5-6 to TRBJ1-2, with 7 positions matching TRBD1. CDR1 and CDR2 (germline): SGHDT, YYEEEE. There are 13 residues in the CDR3. Losses at the gene ends were 0 bases for V and 9 bases for J; bases not matched to a gene: 5. The CDR3 loop is CASSLGGTARYTF. The DNA for the CDR3 is TGTGCCAGCAGCTTGGGGGGGACAGCCCGCTACACCTTC.

The chain uses TRBV20-1 and TRBJ2-1; 8 bases map to TRBD2. The CDR3 length is 15 residues. Germline CDR1 and CDR2: DFQATT and SNEGSKA (reference sequence). Unmatched junction bases numbered 11, after V lost 6 bases and J lost 4 bases. The CDR3 bases are TGCAGTGCCAGCAATCTCCAGCGGGGGTACAATGAGCAGTTCTTC. Residues: CSASNLQRGYNEQFF.

The chain joins TRBV24-1 to TRBJ1-2; 8 nucleotides match TRBD1. CDR1 and CDR2 (germline): KGHDR, SFDVKD. CDR3 size: 15 residues. J gave up 4 bases and V 4 bases, and 7 bases lay outside the gene matches. The CDR3: CATSESRGPTYGYTF. CDR3 in DNA: TGTGCCACCAGTGAGTCCAGGGGGCCGACCTATGGCTACACCTTC.

The CDR3 region is CASSAWNLGQRNSPLHF. Here the CDR3 DNA reads TGTGCCAGCAGTGCCTGGAACTTGGGACAGAGGAATTCACCCCTCCACTTT. This chain joins TRBV25-1 and TRBJ1-6; 7 bases are shared with TRBD1. Germline V CDR1 and CDR2: MGHDK, SYGVNS. V trimming: 4 bases; J trimming: 7 bases; junction bases outside the gene matches: 13. The length of the CDR3 is 17 residues.

This clonotype was observed a few times. J is TRBJ2-7 and V is TRBV20-1, with no clear D. The V gene's germline CDR1 is DFQATT and CDR2 SNEGSKA (reference sequence). The CDR3 runs to 12 residues. V lost 3 bases and J 3 bases, leaving 9 bases between the germline ends. CDR3 DNA sequence: TGCAGTGCTAGTGAACAGAGCTACGAGCAGTACTTC. Protein sequence: CSASEQSYEQYF.

The V call is TRBV2, the J call TRBJ1-2; TRBD1 agrees at 9 bases. Germline CDR1 reads SNHLY; CDR2 reads FYNNEI. CDR3 length: 12 amino acids. After removal of 7 bases from V and 6 bases from J, the junction contained 3 bases not matched to a gene. CDR3 sequence: CASIRTGDGYTF. In DNA form, the CDR3 reads TGTGCCAGCATTAGGACAGGGGATGGCTACACCTTC.

The chain is built from TRBV5-5 and TRBJ2-7, with TRBD1 matching 10 bases. This CDR3 is built from 17 residues. Trimming took 4 bases from V and 0 from J; bases not matched to a gene: 10. The V gene's germline CDR1 is SGHKS and CDR2 YYEKEE (reference sequence). DNA for the CDR3: TGTGCCAGCAGCCAACCTCGGGGACAGGGGCTCTCCTACGAGCAGTACTTC. It translates to CASSQPRGQGLSYEQYF.

This clonotype was detected many times. The V gene is TRBV11-2, the J gene TRBJ2-7, with a tentative D call TRBD1 (6 bases). From germline, CDR1 is SGHAT and CDR2 FQNNGV. This CDR3 comprises 12 residues. V gave up 10 bases and J gave up 0 bases, with 10 bases separating them. The CDR3 region is CATRDNSYEQYF. DNA for the CDR3: TGTGCCACCAGGGACAACTCCTACGAGCAGTACTTC. Full variable domain (outside the CDR3, taken from reference TRBV11-2 and TRBJ2-7): EAGVAQSPRYKIIEKRQSVAFWCNPISGHATLYWYQQILGQGPKLLIQFQNNGVVDDSQLPKDRFSAERLKGVDSTLKIQPAKLEDSAVYLCATRDNSYEQYFGPGTRLTVT.

This clonotype was observed at least ten times. This chain joins TRBV3-1 and TRBJ1-6, with unresolved D. The CDR3 loop spans 14 amino acids. Looked up from germline, CDR1 is LGHDT and CDR2 is YNNKEL (reference sequence). V lost 2 bases and J lost 7, with 9 bases in between. The CDR3 loop is CASSQLDANSPLHF. The CDR3 DNA follows: TGTGCCAGCAGCCAATTGGACGCCAATTCACCCCTCCACTTT.

In this sample, this clonotype turned up many times. The genes are TRBV20-1 and TRBJ2-7; tentatively, D is TRBD1 (5 bases). V lost 0 bases and J lost 3, with 12 bases in between. This CDR3 comprises 14 residues. CDR1 and CDR2 from the germline V gene are DFQATT and SNEGSKA (reference sequence). This CDR3 is CSARDRSRVYEQYF. CDR3 nucleotide sequence: TGCAGTGCTAGAGATCGGAGCAGGGTCTACGAGCAGTACTTC.

DNA for the CDR3: TGTGCCAGCAGCGTCGGACTAGGTCAAGAGACCCAGTACTTC. It codes for CASSVGLGQETQYF. This sequence joins TRBV9 and TRBJ2-5, with TRBD2 identical over 7 bases. J was trimmed by 2 bases and V by 2 bases; bases with no gene match: 3. The CDR3 spans 14 residues. Germline V gene sequence: CDR1 SGDLS, CDR2 YYNGEE. Based on the CDR3 plus reference TRBV9 and TRBJ2-5, the full variable domain is DSGVTQTPKHLITATGQRVTLRCSPRSGDLSVYWYQQSLDQGLQFLIQYYNGEERAKGNILERFSAQQFPDLHSELNLSSLELGDSALYFCASSVGLGQETQYFGPGTRLLVL.

The chain joins TRBV11-2 to TRBJ2-4; 7 bases are shared with TRBD1. The junction had 3 bases not matched to a gene; V was cut back by 1 base and J by 0 bases. The CDR3 is 16 residues long. Germline values: CDR1 SGHAT, CDR2 FQNNGV. The CDR3 region has the DNA TGTGCCAGCAGCTTAGGACAGGGAATAGCCAAAAACATTCAGTACTTC. Translation gives CASSLGQGIAKNIQYF.

Worth noting for this clonotype: A much larger clone lies one base from this, so it may be a read error. The chain is built from TRBV2 and TRBJ1-5; D is unresolved. The CDR3 spans 17 residues. V dropped 3 bases and J dropped 0 bases, with 15 bases sitting between them. In germline, CDR1 is SNHLY, CDR2 FYNNEI. The CDR3 here is CASSDEGGPYSNQPQHF. The CDR3 DNA reads as TGTGCCAGCAGTGACGAGGGCGGACCCTATAGCAATCAGCCCCAGCATTTT.

This clonotype was picked up a small number of times. The J gene is TRBJ2-4, the V gene TRBV6-1; tentatively, D is TRBD2 (6 bases). V was clipped by 10 bases and J by 8 bases, with 27 bases between them. Germline CDR1 MNHNS, CDR2 SASEGT. The CDR3 sequence is 16 residues long. The CDR3, as DNA: TGTGCCACCAGCCGCGGGACGGCGTTACAGTGGGACATTCAGTACTTC. Amino acid sequence: CATSRGTALQWDIQYF.

This clonotype was detected many times. V is TRBV12-3 or TRBV12-4 and J is TRBJ1-3; perhaps TRBD1 as D (6 bases). V was trimmed by 5 bases and J by 3 bases, leaving 14 bases between them. The CDR3 is 15 amino acids. CDR3 DNA: TGTGCCAGCAGTATGACAGGAACTGATGGAAACACCATATATTTT. Translating gives CASSMTGTDGNTIYF.

J is TRBJ1-3 and V is TRBV14; D is unresolved. Trimming left V 2 bases short and J 4 bases short, with 6 bases between. The CDR3 is made up of 13 amino acids. Germline V gene lookup returns CDR1 SGHDN and CDR2 FVKESK. The CDR3, as DNA: TGTGCCAGCAGCCAACCGCCCGGAAACACCATATATTTT. It encodes CASSQPPGNTIYF.

This clonotype was counted between two and nine times. Germline is not matched at one junction end, which may reflect a read error. V and J are TRBV10-3 and TRBJ1-1, with 7 positions matching TRBD1. The germline CDR1 and CDR2 sequences are ENHRY and SYGVKD. The CDR3 contains 13 residues. CDR3 DNA sequence: TGTGCCAGCAGTGACAGGGTTGGCACTGAAGCTTTCTTT. This encodes CASSDRVGTEAFF.